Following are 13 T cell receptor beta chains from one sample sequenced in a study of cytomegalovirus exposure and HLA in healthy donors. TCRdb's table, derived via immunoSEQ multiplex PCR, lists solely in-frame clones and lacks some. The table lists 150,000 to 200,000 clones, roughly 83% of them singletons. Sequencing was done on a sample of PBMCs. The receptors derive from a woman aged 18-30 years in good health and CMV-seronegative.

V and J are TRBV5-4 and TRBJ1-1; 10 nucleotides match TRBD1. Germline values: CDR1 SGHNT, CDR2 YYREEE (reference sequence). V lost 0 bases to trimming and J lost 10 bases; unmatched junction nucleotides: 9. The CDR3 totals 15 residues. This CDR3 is CASSLGGVRDRGAFF. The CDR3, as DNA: TGTGCCAGCAGCTTGGGTGGGGTCCGGGACAGGGGAGCTTTCTTT.

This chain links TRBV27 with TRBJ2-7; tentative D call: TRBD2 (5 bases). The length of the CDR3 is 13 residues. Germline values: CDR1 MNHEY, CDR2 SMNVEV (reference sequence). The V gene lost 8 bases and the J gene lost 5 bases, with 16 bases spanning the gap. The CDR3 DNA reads TGTGCCAGCCACGGACGGGGAAGCGACGAGCAGTACTTC. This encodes CASHGRGSDEQYF.

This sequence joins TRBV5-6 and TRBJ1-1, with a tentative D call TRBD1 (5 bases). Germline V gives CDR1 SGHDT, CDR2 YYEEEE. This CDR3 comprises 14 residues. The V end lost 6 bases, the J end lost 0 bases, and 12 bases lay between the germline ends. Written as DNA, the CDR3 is TGTGCCAGCACTTTGGGGCTCATGAACACTGAAGCTTTCTTT. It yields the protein CASTLGLMNTEAFF.

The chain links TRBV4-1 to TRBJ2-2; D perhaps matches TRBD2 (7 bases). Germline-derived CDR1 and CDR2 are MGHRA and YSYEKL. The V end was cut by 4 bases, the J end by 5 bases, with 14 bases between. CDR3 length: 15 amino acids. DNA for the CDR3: TGCGCCAGCAGCCTCCCGCGGGGGCCTACCGGGGAGCTGTTTTTT. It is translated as CASSLPRGPTGELFF.

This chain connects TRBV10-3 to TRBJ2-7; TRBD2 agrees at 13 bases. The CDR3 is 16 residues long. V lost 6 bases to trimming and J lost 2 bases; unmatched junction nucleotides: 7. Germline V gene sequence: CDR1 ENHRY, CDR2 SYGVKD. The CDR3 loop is CAISGLAGVLAYEQYF. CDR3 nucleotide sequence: TGTGCCATCAGCGGACTAGCGGGAGTATTAGCCTACGAGCAGTACTTC.

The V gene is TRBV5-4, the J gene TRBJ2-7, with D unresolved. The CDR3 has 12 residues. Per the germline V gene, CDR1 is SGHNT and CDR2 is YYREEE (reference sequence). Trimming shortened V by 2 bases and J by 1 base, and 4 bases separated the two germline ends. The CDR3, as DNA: TGTGCCAGCAGCTTCCGGTCCTACGAGCAGTACTTC. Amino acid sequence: CASSFRSYEQYF.

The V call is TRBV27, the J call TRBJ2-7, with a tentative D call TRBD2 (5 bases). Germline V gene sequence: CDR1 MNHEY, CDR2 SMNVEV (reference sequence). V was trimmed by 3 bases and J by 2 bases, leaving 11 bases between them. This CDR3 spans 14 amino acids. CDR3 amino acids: CASSFRGRTYEQYF. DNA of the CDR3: TGTGCCAGCAGTTTCCGGGGTCGGACCTACGAGCAGTACTTC.

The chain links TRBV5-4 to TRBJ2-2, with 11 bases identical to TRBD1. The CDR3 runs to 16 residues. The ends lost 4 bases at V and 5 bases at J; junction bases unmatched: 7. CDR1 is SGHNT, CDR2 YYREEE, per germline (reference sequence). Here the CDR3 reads CASSPKGTGGTGELFF. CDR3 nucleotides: TGTGCCAGCAGCCCAAAAGGGACAGGGGGAACCGGGGAGCTGTTTTTT.

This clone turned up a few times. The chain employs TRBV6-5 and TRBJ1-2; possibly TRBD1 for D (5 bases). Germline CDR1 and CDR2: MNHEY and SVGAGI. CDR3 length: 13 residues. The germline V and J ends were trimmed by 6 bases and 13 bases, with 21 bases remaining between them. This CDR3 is CASRRGVAGIFTF. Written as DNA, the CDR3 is TGTGCCAGCAGACGAGGTGTCGCAGGGATCTTCACCTTC.

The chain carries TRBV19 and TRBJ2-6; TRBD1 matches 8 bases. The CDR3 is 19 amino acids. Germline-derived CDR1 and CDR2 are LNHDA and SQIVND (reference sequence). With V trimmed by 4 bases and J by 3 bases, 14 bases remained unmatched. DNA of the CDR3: TGTGCCAGTAGTACCTCGCTTTCCCAGGGGGCAAATGGGGCCAACGTCCTGACTTTC. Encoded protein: CASSTSLSQGANGANVLTF. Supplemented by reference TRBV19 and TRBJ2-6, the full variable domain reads DGGITQSPKYLFRKEGQNVTLSCEQNLNHDAMYWYRQDPGQGLRLIYYSQIVNDFQKGDIAEGYSVSREKKESFPLTVTSAQKNPTAFYLCASSTSLSQGANGANVLTFGAGSRLTVL.

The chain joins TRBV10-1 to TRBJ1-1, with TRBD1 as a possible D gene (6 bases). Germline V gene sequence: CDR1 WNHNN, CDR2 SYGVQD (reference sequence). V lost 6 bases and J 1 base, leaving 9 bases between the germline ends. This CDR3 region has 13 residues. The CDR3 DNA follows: TGCGCCAGCAGACGACAGGCGAACACTGAAGCTTTCTTT. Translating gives CASRRQANTEAFF.

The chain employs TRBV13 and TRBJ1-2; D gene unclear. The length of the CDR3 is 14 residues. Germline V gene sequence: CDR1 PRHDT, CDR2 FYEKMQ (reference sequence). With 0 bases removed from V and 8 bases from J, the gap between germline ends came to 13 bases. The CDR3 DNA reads TGTGCCAGCAGCTTAGGGACCAAGACTGGCGGCTACACCTTC. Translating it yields CASSLGTKTGGYTF.

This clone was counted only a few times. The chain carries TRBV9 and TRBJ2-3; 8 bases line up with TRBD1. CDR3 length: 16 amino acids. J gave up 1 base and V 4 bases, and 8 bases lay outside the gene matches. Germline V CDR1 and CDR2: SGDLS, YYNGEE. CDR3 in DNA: TGTGCCAGCAGCTTAGAGGGGACAGGAGGCACAGATACGCAGTATTTT. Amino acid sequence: CASSLEGTGGTDTQYF.